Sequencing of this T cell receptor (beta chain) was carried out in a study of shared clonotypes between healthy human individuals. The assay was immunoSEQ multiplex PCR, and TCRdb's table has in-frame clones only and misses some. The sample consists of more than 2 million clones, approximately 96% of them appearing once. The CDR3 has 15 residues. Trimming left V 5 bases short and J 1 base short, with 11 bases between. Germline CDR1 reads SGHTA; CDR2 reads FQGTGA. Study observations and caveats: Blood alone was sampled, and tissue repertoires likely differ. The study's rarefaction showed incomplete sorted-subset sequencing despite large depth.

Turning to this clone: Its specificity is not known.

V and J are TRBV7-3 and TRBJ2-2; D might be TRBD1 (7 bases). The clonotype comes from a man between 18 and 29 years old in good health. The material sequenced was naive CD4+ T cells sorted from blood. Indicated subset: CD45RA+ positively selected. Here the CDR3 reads CASSQGGLNTGELFF. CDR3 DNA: TGTGCCAGCAGCCAGGGGGGATTGAACACCGGGGAGCTGTTTTTT.